This T cell receptor (beta chain) was captured in a study of blood T cells in healthy people across ages. The use of a sample-barcoded 5' primer and a J-beta primer mix characterized a second PCR of roughly 7 to 11 cycles. TCRdb analysed the 5' RACE reads with MiXCR anew, one entry per CDR3 protein. The sample shows about 540,000 distinct CDR3 sequences, approximately 25% of them seen only once. The count of this clonotype is one. Its antigen is unidentified. Per sample, at least 6 micrograms of total RNA were extracted. Whole-study results and caveats: Estimates of total diversity, which came from one million sequenced T cells, were considered to be underestimates.

From germline, CDR1 is SEHNR and CDR2 FQNEAQ (reference sequence). V lost 5 bases to trimming and J lost 5 bases, with 21 bases between them. The length of the CDR3 is 16 residues. This sample also appeared in a second study, on T cells of mothers and their children. Turning to that study: Per child, around 2.9 million TCR beta CDR3 reads were obtained, against over 9 million per mother. The authors detected no persistent microchimeric T cell clones.

The specimen sequenced was blood. This sequence was found in a boy younger than 18 in good health. The V call is TRBV7-9, the J call TRBJ1-2; D perhaps matches TRBD1 (5 bases). The CDR3 region is CASSQQAGTGGYGYTF. CDR3 sequence (DNA): TGTGCCAGCAGCCAACAAGCCGGGACGGGAGGATATGGCTACACCTTC.